This TCR beta chain was identified in a study of T cells in Graves' hyperthyroidism and ophthalmopathy. The CDR3 runs 13 residues. V lost 6 bases and J lost 1, with 12 bases in between. Germline V gene lookup returns CDR1 DFQATT and CDR2 SNEGSKA (reference sequence). Amplification of TCR beta CDR3 regions was performed using RNA transcripts as template. First-round RT-PCR with HTBI primers amplified the TCR CDR3 region. TCRdb fed the multiplex PCR reads into MiXCR, producing one record per CDR3 protein. This table has approximately 480,000 distinct CDR3 sequences, less than 25% appearing once. Study-level points and caveats: Clonotypes that were expanded in thyroid above 0.001 mostly appeared in blood too. Prediction of ophthalmopathy progression came a median roughly 6.6 months pre-onset.

This clonotype was seen only a few times. The antigen is undetermined. The material sequenced was blood. This chain connects TRBV20-1 to TRBJ2-5, with D possibly TRBD1 on 5 matching bases. This clonotype was obtained from a young man with Graves' hyperthyroidism. The CDR3 spells CSAFKQGQETQYF. The CDR3 DNA reads as TGCAGTGCATTTAAGCAGGGCCAAGAGACCCAGTACTTC.